These T cell receptor beta chains were read from a single sample in a study of cytomegalovirus exposure and HLA in healthy donors. Assay: immunoSEQ multiplex PCR; the TCRdb copy retains only in-frame clones and omits some. The sample records about 200,000 clones, over 65% being singletons. Sequenced: PBMCs. The receptor set was obtained from a man in his forties or fifties in good health and CMV-seronegative. The CDR3 runs from the conserved cysteine through the conserved F or W. A D gene is named only where the DNA matches it firmly. The size of a clone is reported for some rows only, either as once, few or many, or as a class for expanded clones.

>TRBV29-1|TRBJ1-5|TRBD1|NA
TGCAGCGTAGGGACAGGGGGCAATCAGCCCCAGCATTTT
CSVGTGGNQPQHF
>TRBV9|TRBJ1-5|TRBD1|NA
TGTGCCAGCAGCGTAGGGACAGGGGGCGGACAGCCCCAGCATTTT
CASSVGTGGGQPQHF
>TRBV4-1|TRBJ1-6|TRBD1|few
TGCGCCAGCAGCGGAGGGACAGGGGAAAATTCACCCCTCCACTTT
CASSGGTGENSPLHF
>TRBV29-1|TRBJ2-1|NA|few
TGCAGCGTTGAAGATCCTGTGGGGAGGCGCAATGAGCAGTTCTTC
CSVEDPVGRRNEQFF
>TRBV28|TRBJ2-7|NA|NA
TGTGCCAGCAGTATCACTTCAGCCAGGGGCTACGAGCAGTACTTC
CASSITSARGYEQYF
>TRBV25-1|TRBJ1-1|NA|few
TGTGCCAGCCGACGTCCCGGGACGGTTTTCGGGGGAGAAGCTTTCTTT
CASRRPGTVFGGEAFF
>TRBV14|TRBJ1-2|TRBD1|NA
TGTGCCAGCAGCCCTATGCCCGGGACAGGGGGCCATGGCTACACCTTC
CASSPMPGTGGHGYTF
>TRBV4-1|TRBJ2-7|NA|NA
TGCGCCAGCAGCCAAGATCCCGGGAGTCGGCGAGAGCAGTACTTC
CASSQDPGSRREQYF
>TRBV18|TRBJ1-1|NA|NA
TGTGCCAGCTCACCGTCCAGGGTCATTTCGCACGGAACTGAAGCTTTCTTT
CASSPSRVISHGTEAFF
>TRBV4-2|TRBJ2-5|NA|NA
TGTGCCAGCAGCCAAGACAGCAGCGTAGAGACCCAGTACTTC
CASSQDSSVETQYF
>TRBV10-2|TRBJ2-7|NA|NA
TGCGCCAGCAGTGAGGGGCGGGGATACGAGCAGTACTTC
CASSEGRGYEQYF
>TRBV5-6|TRBJ2-3|TRBD2|NA
TGTGCCAGCAGCTTTGATCGAGCGGGAGAAGATACGCAGTATTTT
CASSFDRAGEDTQYF
>TRBV7-9|TRBJ2-7|NA|NA
TGTTCCAGCACTCAGGGTATAGACGAGCAGTACTTC
CSSTQGIDEQYF
>TRBV5-6|TRBJ1-2|NA|NA
TGTGCCAGCAGCCGAGGCGGGTTCTCCCCCTATGGCTACACCTTC
CASSRGGFSPYGYTF
>TRBV6-6|TRBJ1-2|NA|NA
TGTGCCAGCAGTTATGCCCTCGGGGATAACTATGGCTACACCTTC
CASSYALGDNYGYTF
>TRBV4-2|TRBJ1-1|TRBD1|NA
TGTGCCAGCAGCCAACGTGGGACAGCGGCTGAAGCTTTCTTT
CASSQRGTAAEAFF
>TRBV9|TRBJ1-1|NA|NA
TGTGCCAGCAGCGTGGCAGGATGGGCTGAAGCTTTCTTT
CASSVAGWAEAFF
>TRBV5-1|TRBJ1-5|NA|NA
TGCGCCAGCAGCTTGGCGGGGGATCAGCCCCAGCATTTT
CASSLAGDQPQHF
>TRBV28|TRBJ1-5|TRBD1|NA
TGTGCCAGCAGAAACACAGGGGGCCTTCAGCCCCAGCATTTT
CASRNTGGLQPQHF
>TRBV30|TRBJ2-7|NA|NA
TGTGCCTGGAGGCTCACGATGGGGAGCTCCTACGAGCAGTACTTC
CAWRLTMGSSYEQYF
>TRBV4-3|TRBJ1-5|NA|NA
TGCGCCAGCAGCCAAGATGGAGCGGGCAATCAGCCCCAGCATTTT
CASSQDGAGNQPQHF
>TRBV23-1|TRBJ1-4|TRBD1|once
TGCGCCAGCAGTCAAAACTCCCCGGGACAGGGGGGTAATGAAAAACTGTTTTTT
CASSQNSPGQGGNEKLFF
>TRBV5-6|TRBJ1-1|NA|few
TGTGCCAGCAGCTTGGGAGGGATGGCTTTCTTT
CASSLGGMAFF
>TRBV7-6|TRBJ1-1|NA|few
TGTGCCAGCAGCCGCAAAGGAGCAGGGGTGAACACTGAAGCTTTCTTT
CASSRKGAGVNTEAFF
>TRBV5-6|TRBJ1-3|NA|NA
TGTGCCAGCAGCTTGTCGTGGGGGCGCGAAAAAAACACCATATATTTT
CASSLSWGREKNTIYF
>TRBV5-4|TRBJ1-2|NA|NA
TGTGCCAGCAGCTTGATCACGCCGGGACTAAACTACACCTTC
CASSLITPGLNYTF
>TRBV6-5|TRBJ2-4|NA|NA
TGTGCCAGCAGTTACCCCTCGGGGGCCAAAAACATTCAGTACTTC
CASSYPSGAKNIQYF
>TRBV29-1|TRBJ2-7|TRBD2|NA
TGCAGCGCACGAGCGGGAGGGTCCTACGAGCAGTACTTC
CSARAGGSYEQYF
>TRBV14|TRBJ2-1|TRBD2|NA
TGTGCCAGCAGCCAGGGACTAGCGGGAGGGCTCTACAATGAGCAGTTCTTC
CASSQGLAGGLYNEQFF
>TRBV2|TRBJ2-7|NA|NA
TGTGCCAGCAGTGAAGGGGGGGGGCTCTACGAGCAGTACTTC
CASSEGGGLYEQYF
>TRBV9|TRBJ2-5|NA|NA
TGTGCCAGCAGCGTAGACAGGGAAGAGACCCAGTACTTC
CASSVDREETQYF
>TRBV5-1|TRBJ1-6|NA|NA
TGCGCCAGCAGGCCTGGGACATCGGGCGTCTATAATTCACCCCTCCACTTT
CASRPGTSGVYNSPLHF
>TRBV4-2|TRBJ2-2|NA|NA
TGTGCCAGCTACGGGGGCACCGGGGAGCTGTTTTTT
CASYGGTGELFF
>TRBV19|TRBJ1-5|TRBD1|once
TGTGCCAGTAGCACAGGGGGCCATCAGCCCCAGCATTTT
CASSTGGHQPQHF
>TRBV5-6|TRBJ2-7|NA|NA
TGTGCCAGCAGCTTGGGACGACAGTCCTACGAGCAGTACTTC
CASSLGRQSYEQYF
>TRBV7-8|TRBJ2-2|TRBD1|once
TGTGCCAGCAGCAAGGACAGGGTGGAGTACGGGGAGCTGTTTTTT
CASSKDRVEYGELFF
>TRBV4-2|TRBJ1-2|TRBD1|NA
TGTGCCAGCAGACAAGAAGGGGCAGGGGGCGCGGTCTATGGCTACACCTTC
CASRQEGAGGAVYGYTF
>TRBV28|TRBJ1-2|NA|NA
TGTGCCAGCAGTTTAAGCATCCTGGACTATGGCTACACCTTC
CASSLSILDYGYTF
>TRBV7-9|TRBJ1-5|NA|NA
TGTGCCAGCAGCTTATTCGGGTATCAGCCCCAGCATTTT
CASSLFGYQPQHF
>TRBV14|TRBJ2-7|NA|NA
TGTGCCAGCAGCCAGACCTGGGACTGGACCTACGAGCAGTACTTC
CASSQTWDWTYEQYF
>TRBV5-4|TRBJ2-3|TRBD2|NA
TGTGCCAGCAGCTTGGGGGGGAGGGAATTGAAAACGCAGTATTTT
CASSLGGRELKTQYF
>TRBV18|TRBJ1-2|TRBD1|few
TGTGCCAGCTCACCAATTACCGGGACAGGAAAACAAAACTATGGCTACACCTTC
CASSPITGTGKQNYGYTF
>TRBV13|TRBJ1-2|NA|NA
TGTGCCAGCAGCTTAGGCCAGGGTACCTATGGCTACACCTTC
CASSLGQGTYGYTF
>TRBV11-1|TRBJ2-3|NA|NA
TGTGCCAGCAGCTTAGGCGGGACGGAAGATACGCAGTATTTT
CASSLGGTEDTQYF
>TRBV19|TRBJ1-4|TRBD1|NA
TGTGCCAGTACCACTTTAAGAACAGGGGACGCTGAAAAACTGTTTTTT
CASTTLRTGDAEKLFF
>TRBV2|TRBJ1-5|NA|NA
TGTGCCAGCAGTGAAGGGAGTTCTGTTGGTCAGCCCCAGCATTTT
CASSEGSSVGQPQHF
>TRBV5-6|TRBJ1-3|NA|NA
TGTGCCAGCAGCCTGACAGCGGGGGGAAACGCCATATATTTT
CASSLTAGGNAIYF
>TRBV27|TRBJ2-1|TRBD1|once
TGTGCCAGCAGTTCGATTCAGGGGGCTTCCTACAATGAGCAGTTCTTC
CASSSIQGASYNEQFF
>TRBV19|TRBJ1-5|NA|once
TGTGCCAGTAGCAATATAGCTGGACAGCTGAATCAGCCCCAGCATTTT
CASSNIAGQLNQPQHF
>TRBV28|TRBJ2-7|TRBD2|NA
TGTGCCAGCAGTCGGGACTACCGCTACGAGCAGTACTTC
CASSRDYRYEQYF
>TRBV5-4|TRBJ2-1|NA|NA
TGTGCCAGCAGCTTGCCAGGAATCAATGAGCAGTTCTTC
CASSLPGINEQFF
>TRBV18|TRBJ2-7|TRBD1|NA
TGTGCCAGCTCAGCCGACAGGGTTATAATAGACGAGCAGTACTTC
CASSADRVIIDEQYF
>TRBV5-1|TRBJ2-7|NA|NA
TGCGCCAGCAGCGGCGGGGGCGGAACCTACGAGCAGTACTTC
CASSGGGGTYEQYF
>TRBV4-1|TRBJ2-5|TRBD1|NA
TGCGCCAGCAGCCAAGGGGACAGCCATCAAGAGACCCAGTACTTC
CASSQGDSHQETQYF
>TRBV19|TRBJ1-1|NA|NA
TGTGCCAGTAGTATAGACAGGGGTGGGGAAGCTTTCTTT
CASSIDRGGEAFF
>TRBV18|TRBJ1-2|NA|once
TGTGCCAGCTCACAGGCAAAGGGGAACTATGGCTACACCTTC
CASSQAKGNYGYTF